The source of this TCR beta chain is a study of response to subunit inactivated influenza vaccine. Overall study results and limits: That few new T cells are recruited by each seasonal influenza vaccination was the authors' suggestion.

The CDR3 is 14 residues long. Germline CDR1 is GTSNPN and CDR2 is SVGIG (reference sequence). Between the trimmed V and J ends, which lost 4 bases and 1 base, there was a span of 13 bases. This clonotype occurred a few times. Its antigen is unknown. Via MiXCR, TCRdb re-called the RT-PCR reads, giving one row per CDR3 protein. The table lists about 800,000 distinct CDR3 sequences, around 20% of them singletons. The source is a man aged 45-65 years who received an inactivated influenza vaccine. The source was PBMCs from blood, collected 5 days after vaccination. The chain recombines TRBV30 with TRBJ1-1; D remains unclear. This CDR3 is CAWTETEENTEAFF. CDR3 bases: TGTGCCTGGACAGAGACCGAAGAGAACACTGAAGCTTTCTTT. The whole variable domain, filled in from reference TRBV30 and TRBJ1-1, reads SQTIHQWPATLVQPVGSPLSLECTVEGTSNPNLYWYRQAAGRGLQLLFYSVGIGQISSEVPQNLSASRPQDRQFILSSKKLLLSDSGFYLCAWTETEENTEAFFGQGTRLTVV.